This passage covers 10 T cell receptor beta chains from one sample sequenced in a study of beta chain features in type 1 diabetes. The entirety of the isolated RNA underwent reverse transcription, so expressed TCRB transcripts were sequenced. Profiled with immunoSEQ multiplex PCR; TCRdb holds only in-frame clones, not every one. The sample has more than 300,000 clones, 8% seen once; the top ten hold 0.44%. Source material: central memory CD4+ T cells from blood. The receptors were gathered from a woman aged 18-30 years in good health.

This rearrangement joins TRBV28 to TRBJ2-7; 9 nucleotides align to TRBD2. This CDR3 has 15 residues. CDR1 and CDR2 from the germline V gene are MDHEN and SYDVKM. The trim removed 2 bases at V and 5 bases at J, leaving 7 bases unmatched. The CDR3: CASSLHQTSGNEQYF. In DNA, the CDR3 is TGTGCCAGCAGTTTACACCAGACTAGCGGAAACGAGCAGTACTTC.

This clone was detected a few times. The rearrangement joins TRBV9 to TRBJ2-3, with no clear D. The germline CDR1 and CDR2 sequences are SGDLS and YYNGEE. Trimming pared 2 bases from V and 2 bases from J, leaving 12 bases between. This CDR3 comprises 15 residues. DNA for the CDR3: TGTGCCAGCAGCGTGTCTATCACCGACACAGATACGCAGTATTTT. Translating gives CASSVSITDTDTQYF.

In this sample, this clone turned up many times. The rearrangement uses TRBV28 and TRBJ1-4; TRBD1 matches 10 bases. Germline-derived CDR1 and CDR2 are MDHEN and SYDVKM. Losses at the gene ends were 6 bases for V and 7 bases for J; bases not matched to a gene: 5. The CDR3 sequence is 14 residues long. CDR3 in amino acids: CASRTGQGFEKLFF. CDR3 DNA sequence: TGTGCCAGCAGAACGGGACAGGGGTTTGAAAAACTGTTTTTT. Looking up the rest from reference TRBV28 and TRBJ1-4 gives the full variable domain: DVKVTQSSRYLVKRTGEKVFLECVQDMDHENMFWYRQDPGLGLRLIYFSYDVKMKEKGDIPEGYSVSREKKERFSLILESASTNQTSMYLCASRTGQGFEKLFFGSGTQLSVL.

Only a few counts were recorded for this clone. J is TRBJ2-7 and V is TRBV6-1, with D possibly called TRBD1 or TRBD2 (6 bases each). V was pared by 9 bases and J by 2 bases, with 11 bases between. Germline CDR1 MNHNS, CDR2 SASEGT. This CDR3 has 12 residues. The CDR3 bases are TGTGCCAGTGCAGGGGAGGCCTACGAGCAGTACTTC. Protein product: CASAGEAYEQYF.

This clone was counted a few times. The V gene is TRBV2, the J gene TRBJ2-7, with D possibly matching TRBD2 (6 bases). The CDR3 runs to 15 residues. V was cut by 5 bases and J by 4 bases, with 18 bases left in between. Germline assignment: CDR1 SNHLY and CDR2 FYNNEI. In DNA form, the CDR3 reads TGTGCCAGCAGTTCGAGACTAGATGGGGTGTACGAGCAGTACTTC. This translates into CASSSRLDGVYEQYF.

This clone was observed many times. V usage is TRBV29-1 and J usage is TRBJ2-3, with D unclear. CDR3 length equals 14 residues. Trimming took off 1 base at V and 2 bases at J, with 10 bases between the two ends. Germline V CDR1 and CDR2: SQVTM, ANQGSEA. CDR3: CSVEAEDLTDTQYF. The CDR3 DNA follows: TGCAGCGTTGAAGCAGAGGACCTCACAGATACGCAGTATTTT.

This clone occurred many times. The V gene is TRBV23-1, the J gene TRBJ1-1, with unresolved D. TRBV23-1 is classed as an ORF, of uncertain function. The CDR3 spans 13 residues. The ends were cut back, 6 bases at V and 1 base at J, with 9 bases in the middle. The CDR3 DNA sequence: TGCGCCAGCAGCCCCGGCAGGAACACTGAAGCTTTCTTT. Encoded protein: CASSPGRNTEAFF.

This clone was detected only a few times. CDR3 sequence (DNA): TGCGCCAGCAGTTCGGTCTCTAGCACAGATACGCAGTATTTT. Its protein is CASSSVSSTDTQYF. The genes are TRBV5-1 and TRBJ2-3; D ambiguous. With 5 bases removed from V and 0 bases from J, the gap between germline ends came to 10 bases. The CDR3 sequence is 14 residues long. In germline, CDR1 is SGHRS, CDR2 YFSETQ.

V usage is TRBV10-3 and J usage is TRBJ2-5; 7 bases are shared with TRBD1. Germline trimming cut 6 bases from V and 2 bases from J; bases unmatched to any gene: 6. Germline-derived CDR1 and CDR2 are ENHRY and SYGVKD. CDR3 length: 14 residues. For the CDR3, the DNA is TGTGCCATCAGATGGGACAGTACTCAAGAGACCCAGTACTTC. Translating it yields CAIRWDSTQETQYF.

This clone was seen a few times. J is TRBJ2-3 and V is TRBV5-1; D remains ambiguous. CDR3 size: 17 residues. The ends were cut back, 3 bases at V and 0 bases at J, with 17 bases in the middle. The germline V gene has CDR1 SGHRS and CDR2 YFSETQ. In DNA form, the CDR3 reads TGCGCCAGCAGCTCCGGCCTGAGATACTCTAGCACAGATACGCAGTATTTT. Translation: CASSSGLRYSSTDTQYF.